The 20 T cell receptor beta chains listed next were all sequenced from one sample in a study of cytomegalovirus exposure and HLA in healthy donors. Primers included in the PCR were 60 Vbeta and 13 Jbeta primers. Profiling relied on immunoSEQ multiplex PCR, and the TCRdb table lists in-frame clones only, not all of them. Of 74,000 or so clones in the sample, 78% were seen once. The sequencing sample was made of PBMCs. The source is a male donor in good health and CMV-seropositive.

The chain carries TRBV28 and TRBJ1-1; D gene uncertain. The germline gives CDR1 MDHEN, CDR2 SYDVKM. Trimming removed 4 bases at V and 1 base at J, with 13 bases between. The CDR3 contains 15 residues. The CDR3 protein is CASSSLARSNTEAFF. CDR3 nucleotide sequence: TGTGCCAGCAGTTCCCTAGCCAGATCGAACACTGAAGCTTTCTTT. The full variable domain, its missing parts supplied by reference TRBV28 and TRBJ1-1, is DVKVTQSSRYLVKRTGEKVFLECVQDMDHENMFWYRQDPGLGLRLIYFSYDVKMKEKGDIPEGYSVSREKKERFSLILESASTNQTSMYLCASSSLARSNTEAFFGQGTRLTVV.

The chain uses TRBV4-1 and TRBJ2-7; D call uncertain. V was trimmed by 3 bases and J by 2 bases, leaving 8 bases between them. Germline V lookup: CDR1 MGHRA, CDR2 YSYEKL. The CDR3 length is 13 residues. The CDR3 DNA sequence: TGCGCCAGCAGCCAGAGTTCACCCTACGAGCAGTACTTC. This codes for CASSQSSPYEQYF.

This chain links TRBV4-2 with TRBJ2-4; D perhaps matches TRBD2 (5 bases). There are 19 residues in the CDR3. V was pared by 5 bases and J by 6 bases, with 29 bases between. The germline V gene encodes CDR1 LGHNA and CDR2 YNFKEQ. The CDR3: CASSKSVLGPTNGGNIQYF. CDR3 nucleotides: TGTGCCAGCAGCAAAAGCGTTTTAGGGCCAACAAACGGAGGAAACATTCAGTACTTC.

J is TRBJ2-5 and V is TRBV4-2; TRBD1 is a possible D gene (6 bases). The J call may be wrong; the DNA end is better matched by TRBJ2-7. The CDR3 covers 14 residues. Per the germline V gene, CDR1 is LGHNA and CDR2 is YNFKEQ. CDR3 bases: TGTGCCAGCAGCGCCACGGACAGCTCCTACGAGCAGTACTTC. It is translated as CASSATDSSYEQYF.

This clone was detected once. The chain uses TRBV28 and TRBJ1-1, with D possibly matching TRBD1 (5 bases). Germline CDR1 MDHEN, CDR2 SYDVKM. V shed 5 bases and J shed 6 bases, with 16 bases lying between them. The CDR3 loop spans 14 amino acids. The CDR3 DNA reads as TGTGCCAGCAGTCCGGGAGGGACGCGCCCTGAAGCTTTCTTT. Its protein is CASSPGGTRPEAFF.

The CDR3 DNA is TGCGCCAGCAGCCAAGTCAGAGGGGGGGGCGGCTACACCTTC. It codes for CASSQVRGGGGYTF. The chain couples TRBV4-3 to TRBJ1-2; D is perhaps TRBD1 (6 bases). CDR3 length: 14 amino acids. From germline, CDR1 is LGHNA and CDR2 YSLEER. The V and J ends lost 1 base and 8 bases respectively, with 14 bases between them.

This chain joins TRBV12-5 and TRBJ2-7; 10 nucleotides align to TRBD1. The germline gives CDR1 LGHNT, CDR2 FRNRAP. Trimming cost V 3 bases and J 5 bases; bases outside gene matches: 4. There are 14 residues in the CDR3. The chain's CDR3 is CASGFGTGVNEQYF. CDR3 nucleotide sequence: TGTGCTAGTGGTTTTGGGACAGGGGTGAACGAGCAGTACTTC. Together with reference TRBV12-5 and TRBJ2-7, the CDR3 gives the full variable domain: DARVTQTPRHKVTEMGQEVTMRCQPILGHNTVFWYRQTMMQGLELLAYFRNRAPLDDSGMPKDRFSAEMPDATLATLKIQPSEPRDSAVYFCASGFGTGVNEQYFGPGTRLTVT.

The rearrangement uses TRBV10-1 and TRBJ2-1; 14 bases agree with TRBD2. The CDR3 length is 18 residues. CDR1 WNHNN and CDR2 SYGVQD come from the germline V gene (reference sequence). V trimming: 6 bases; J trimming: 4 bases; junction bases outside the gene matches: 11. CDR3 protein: CASRGTSGRLGFYNEQFF. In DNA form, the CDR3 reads TGCGCCAGCAGAGGGACTAGCGGGAGACTGGGGTTTTACAATGAGCAGTTCTTC.

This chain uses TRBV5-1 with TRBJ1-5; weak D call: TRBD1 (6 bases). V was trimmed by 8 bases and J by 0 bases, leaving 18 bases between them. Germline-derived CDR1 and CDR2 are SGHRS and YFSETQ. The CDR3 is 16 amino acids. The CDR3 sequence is CARLTRRGYSNQPQHF. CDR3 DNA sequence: TGCGCCAGGCTCACCCGAAGGGGGTATAGCAATCAGCCCCAGCATTTT.

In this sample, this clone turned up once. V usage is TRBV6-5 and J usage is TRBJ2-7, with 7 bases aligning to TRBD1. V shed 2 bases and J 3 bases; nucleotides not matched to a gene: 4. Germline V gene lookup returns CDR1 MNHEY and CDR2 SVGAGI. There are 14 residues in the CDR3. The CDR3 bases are TGTGCCAGCAGTTACCACAGGGGAGACTACGAGCAGTACTTC. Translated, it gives CASSYHRGDYEQYF.

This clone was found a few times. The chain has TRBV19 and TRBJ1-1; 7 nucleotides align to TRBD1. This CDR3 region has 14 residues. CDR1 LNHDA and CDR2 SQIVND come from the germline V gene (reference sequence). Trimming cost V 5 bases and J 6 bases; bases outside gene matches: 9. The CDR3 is CASSPLDREAEAFF. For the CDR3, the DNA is TGTGCCAGTAGTCCTCTTGACAGGGAGGCTGAAGCTTTCTTT.

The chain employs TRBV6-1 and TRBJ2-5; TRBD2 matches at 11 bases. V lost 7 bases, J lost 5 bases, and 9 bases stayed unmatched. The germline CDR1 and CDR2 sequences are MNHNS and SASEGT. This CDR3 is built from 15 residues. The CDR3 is CASTPLAGGLETQYF. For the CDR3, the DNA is TGTGCCAGCACCCCCCTAGCGGGGGGCTTGGAGACCCAGTACTTC.

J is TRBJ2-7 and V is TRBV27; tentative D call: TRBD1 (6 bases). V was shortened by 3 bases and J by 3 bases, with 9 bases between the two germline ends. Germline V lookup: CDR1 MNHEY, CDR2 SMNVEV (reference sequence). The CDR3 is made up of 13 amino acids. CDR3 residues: CASSLTGDYEQYF. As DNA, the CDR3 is TGTGCCAGCAGTTTGACAGGTGACTACGAGCAGTACTTC.

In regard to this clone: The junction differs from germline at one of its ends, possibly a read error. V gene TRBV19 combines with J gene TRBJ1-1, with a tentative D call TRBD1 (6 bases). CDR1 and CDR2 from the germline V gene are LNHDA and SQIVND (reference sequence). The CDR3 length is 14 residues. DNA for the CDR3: TGTGCCAGTTCAGCCGGGACACCTAACACTGAAGCTTGCTTT. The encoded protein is CASSAGTPNTEACF.

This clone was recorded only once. The CDR3 protein is CASSRRGPLGDTIYF. The CDR3 DNA follows: TGTGCCAGCAGTCGCCGAGGGCCCCTCGGAGACACCATATATTTT. The chain recombines TRBV6-5 with TRBJ1-3, with no clear D. CDR3 length: 15 residues. The ends were cut back, 5 bases at V and 8 bases at J, with 19 bases in the middle. Germline V CDR1 and CDR2: MNHEY, SVGAGI.

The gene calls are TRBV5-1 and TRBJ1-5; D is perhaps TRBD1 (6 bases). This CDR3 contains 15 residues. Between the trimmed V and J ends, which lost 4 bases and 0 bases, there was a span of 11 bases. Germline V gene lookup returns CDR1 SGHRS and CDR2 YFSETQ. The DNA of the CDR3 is TGCGCCAGCAGCCCGACAGGTTATAGCAATCAGCCCCAGCATTTT. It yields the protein CASSPTGYSNQPQHF.

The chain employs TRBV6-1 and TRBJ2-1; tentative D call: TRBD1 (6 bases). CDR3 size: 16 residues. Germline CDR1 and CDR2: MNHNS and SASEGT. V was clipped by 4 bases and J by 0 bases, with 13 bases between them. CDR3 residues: CASSGTGTNSYNEQFF. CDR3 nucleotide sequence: TGTGCCAGCAGTGGCACCGGGACAAACTCCTACAATGAGCAGTTCTTC.

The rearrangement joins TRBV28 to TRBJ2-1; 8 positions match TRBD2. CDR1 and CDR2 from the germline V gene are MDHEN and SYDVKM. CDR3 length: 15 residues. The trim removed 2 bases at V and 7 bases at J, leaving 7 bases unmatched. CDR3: CASSLTTGGANEQFF. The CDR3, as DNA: TGTGCCAGCAGTTTAACGACGGGGGGGGCGAATGAGCAGTTCTTC.

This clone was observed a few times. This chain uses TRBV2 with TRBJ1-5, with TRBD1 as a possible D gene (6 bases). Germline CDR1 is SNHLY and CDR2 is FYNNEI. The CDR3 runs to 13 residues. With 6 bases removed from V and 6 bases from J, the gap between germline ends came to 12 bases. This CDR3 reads CASSGTGFQPQHF. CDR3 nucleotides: TGTGCCAGCAGCGGTACAGGGTTTCAGCCCCAGCATTTT.

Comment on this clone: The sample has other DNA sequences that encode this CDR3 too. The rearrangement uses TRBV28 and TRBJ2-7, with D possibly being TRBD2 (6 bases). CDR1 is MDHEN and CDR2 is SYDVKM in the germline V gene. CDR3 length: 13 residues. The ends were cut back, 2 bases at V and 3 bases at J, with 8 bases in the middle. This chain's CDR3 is CASSLGTFYEQYF. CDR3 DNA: TGTGCCAGCAGTTTAGGGACTTTCTACGAGCAGTACTTC.